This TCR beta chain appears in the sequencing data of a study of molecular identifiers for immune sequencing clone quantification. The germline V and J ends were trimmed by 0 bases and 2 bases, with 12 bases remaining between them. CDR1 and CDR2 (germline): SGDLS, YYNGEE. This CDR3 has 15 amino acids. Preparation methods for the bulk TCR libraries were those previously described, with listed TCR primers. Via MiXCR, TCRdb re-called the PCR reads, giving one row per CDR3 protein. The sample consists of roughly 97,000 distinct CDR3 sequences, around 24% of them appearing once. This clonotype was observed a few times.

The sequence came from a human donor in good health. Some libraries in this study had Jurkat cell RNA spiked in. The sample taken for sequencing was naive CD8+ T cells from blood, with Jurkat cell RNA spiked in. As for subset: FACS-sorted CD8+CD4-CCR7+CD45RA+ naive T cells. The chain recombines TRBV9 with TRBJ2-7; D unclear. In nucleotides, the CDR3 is TGTGCCAGCAGCGTAGGGGCCCCTGCGGCCTACGAGCAGTACTTC. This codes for CASSVGAPAAYEQYF.